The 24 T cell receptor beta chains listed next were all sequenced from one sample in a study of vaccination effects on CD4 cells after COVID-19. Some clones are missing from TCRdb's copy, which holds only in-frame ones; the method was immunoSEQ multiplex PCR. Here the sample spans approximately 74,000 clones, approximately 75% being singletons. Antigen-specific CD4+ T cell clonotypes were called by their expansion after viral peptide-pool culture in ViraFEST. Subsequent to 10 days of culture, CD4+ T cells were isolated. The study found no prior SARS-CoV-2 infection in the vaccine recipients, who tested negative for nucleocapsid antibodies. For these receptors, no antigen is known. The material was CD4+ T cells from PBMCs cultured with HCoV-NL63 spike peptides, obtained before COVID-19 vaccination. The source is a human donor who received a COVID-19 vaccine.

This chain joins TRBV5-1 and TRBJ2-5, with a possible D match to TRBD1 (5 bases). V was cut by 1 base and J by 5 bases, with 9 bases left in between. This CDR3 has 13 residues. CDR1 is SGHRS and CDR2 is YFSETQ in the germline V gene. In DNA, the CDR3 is TGCGCCAGCAGCTTGCTGGGGCGGGAGACCCAGTACTTC. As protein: CASSLLGRETQYF.

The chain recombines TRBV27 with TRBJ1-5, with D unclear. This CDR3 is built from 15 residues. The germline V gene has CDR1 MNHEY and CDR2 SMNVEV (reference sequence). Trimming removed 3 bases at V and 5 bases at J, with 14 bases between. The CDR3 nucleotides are TGTGCCAGCAGTTTGGGTCGGGTGGGCGATCAGCCCCAGCATTTT. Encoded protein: CASSLGRVGDQPQHF.

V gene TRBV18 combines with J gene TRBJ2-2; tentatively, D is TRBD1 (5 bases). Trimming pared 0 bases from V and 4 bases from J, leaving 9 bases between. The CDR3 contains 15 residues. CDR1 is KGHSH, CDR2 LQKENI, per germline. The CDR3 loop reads CASSPPSRATGELFF. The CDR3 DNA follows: TGTGCCAGCTCACCACCATCCAGGGCCACCGGGGAGCTGTTTTTT.

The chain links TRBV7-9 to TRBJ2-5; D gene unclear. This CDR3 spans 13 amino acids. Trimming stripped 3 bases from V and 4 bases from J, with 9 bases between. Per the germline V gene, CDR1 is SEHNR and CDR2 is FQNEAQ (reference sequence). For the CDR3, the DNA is TGTGCCAGCAGCTTGACGACCGCAGAGACCCAGTACTTC. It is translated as CASSLTTAETQYF.

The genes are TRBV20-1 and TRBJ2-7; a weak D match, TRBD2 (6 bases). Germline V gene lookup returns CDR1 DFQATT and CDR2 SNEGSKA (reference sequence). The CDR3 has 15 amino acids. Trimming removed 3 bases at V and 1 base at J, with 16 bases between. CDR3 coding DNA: TGCAGTGCTAGTGGCGGGAAGGGTCTGTCCTACGAGCAGTACGTC. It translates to CSASGGKGLSYEQYV.

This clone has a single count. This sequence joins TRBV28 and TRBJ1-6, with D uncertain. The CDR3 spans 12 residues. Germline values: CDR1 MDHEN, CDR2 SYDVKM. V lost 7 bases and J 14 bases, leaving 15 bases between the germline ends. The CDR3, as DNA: TGTGCCAGCAACAAGGACCAGTTCACCCTCCACTTT. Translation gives CASNKDQFTLHF. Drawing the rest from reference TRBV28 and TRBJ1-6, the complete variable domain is DVKVTQSSRYLVKRTGEKVFLECVQDMDHENMFWYRQDPGLGLRLIYFSYDVKMKEKGDIPEGYSVSREKKERFSLILESASTNQTSMYLCASNKDQFTLHFGNGTRLTVT.

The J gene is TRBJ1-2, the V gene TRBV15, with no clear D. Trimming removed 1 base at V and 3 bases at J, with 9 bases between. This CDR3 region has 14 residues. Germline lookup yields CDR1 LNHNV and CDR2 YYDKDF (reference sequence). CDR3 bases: TGTGCCACCAGCAGAGGACCAGCCTACTATGGCTACACCTTC. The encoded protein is CATSRGPAYYGYTF.

The CDR3 DNA reads TGTGCCAGCGCTCTAGGAGATACGCAGTATTTT. The encoded protein is CASALGDTQYF. This sequence joins TRBV25-1 and TRBJ2-3, with D unclear. Germline V lookup: CDR1 MGHDK, CDR2 SYGVNS. The CDR3 loop spans 11 amino acids. The V end lost 8 bases, the J end lost 5 bases, and 8 bases lay between the germline ends. Full variable domain (remainder filled in from reference TRBV25-1 and TRBJ2-3): EADIYQTPRYLVIGTGKKITLECSQTMGHDKMYWYQQDPGMELHLIHYSYGVNSTEKGDLSSESTVSRIRTEHFPLTLESARPSHTSQYLCASALGDTQYFGPGTRLTVL.

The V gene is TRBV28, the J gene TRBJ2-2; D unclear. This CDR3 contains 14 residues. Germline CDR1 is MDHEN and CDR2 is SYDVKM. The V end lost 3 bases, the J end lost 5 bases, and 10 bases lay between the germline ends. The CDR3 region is CASSFLGTTGELFF. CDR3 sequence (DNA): TGTGCCAGCAGTTTCCTAGGCACGACCGGGGAGCTGTTTTTT.

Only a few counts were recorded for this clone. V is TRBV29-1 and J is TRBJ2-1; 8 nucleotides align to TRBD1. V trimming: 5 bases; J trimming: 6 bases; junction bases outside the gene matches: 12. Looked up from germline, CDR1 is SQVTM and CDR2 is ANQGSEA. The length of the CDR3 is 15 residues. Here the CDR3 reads CSVTLFQGASNEQFF. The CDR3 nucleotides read TGCAGCGTTACTTTATTTCAGGGGGCCTCCAATGAGCAGTTCTTC.

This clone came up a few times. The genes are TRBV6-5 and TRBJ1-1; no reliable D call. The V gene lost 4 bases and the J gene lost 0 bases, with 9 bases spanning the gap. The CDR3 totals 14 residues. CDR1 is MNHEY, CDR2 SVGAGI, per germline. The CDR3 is CASSLLGMNTEAFF. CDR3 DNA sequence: TGTGCCAGCAGTTTGTTAGGGATGAACACTGAAGCTTTCTTT.

The CDR3 region is CASSLPLPGNTIYF. In nucleotides, the CDR3 is TGTGCCAGCAGTCTCCCCCTCCCTGGAAACACCATATATTTT. The V call is TRBV14, the J call TRBJ1-3, with D unclear. The ends were cut back, 6 bases at V and 2 bases at J, with 11 bases in the middle. The germline V gene has CDR1 SGHDN and CDR2 FVKESK. The CDR3 has 14 residues.

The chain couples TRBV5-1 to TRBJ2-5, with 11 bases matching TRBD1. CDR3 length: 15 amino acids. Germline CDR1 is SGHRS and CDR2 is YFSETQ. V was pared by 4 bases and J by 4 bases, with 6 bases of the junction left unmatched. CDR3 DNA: TGCGCCAGCAGCCGGACTGGGACAGGGGGAGAGACCCAGTACTTC. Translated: CASSRTGTGGETQYF.

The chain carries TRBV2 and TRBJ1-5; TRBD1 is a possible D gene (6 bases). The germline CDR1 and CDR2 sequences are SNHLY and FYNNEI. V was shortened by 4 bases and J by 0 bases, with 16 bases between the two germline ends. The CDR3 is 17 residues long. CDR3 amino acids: CASSVPPGGYSNQPQHF. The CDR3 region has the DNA TGTGCCAGCAGTGTGCCCCCCGGGGGCTATAGCAATCAGCCCCAGCATTTT. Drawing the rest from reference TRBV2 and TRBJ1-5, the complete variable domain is EPEVTQTPSHQVTQMGQEVILRCVPISNHLYFYWYRQILGQKVEFLVSFYNNEISEKSEIFDDQFSVERPDGSNFTLKIRSTKLEDSAMYFCASSVPPGGYSNQPQHFGDGTRLSIL.

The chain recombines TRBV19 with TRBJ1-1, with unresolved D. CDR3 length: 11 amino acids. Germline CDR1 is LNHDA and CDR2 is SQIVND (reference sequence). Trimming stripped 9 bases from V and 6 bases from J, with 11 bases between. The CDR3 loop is CASGYSAEAFF. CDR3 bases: TGTGCCAGCGGCTACAGTGCTGAAGCTTTCTTT.

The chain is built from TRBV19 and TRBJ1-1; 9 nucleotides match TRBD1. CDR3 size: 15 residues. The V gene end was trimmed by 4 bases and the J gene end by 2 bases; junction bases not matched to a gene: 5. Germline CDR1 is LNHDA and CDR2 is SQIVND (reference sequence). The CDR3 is CASSKQGQGNTEAFF. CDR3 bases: TGTGCCAGTAGTAAACAGGGACAGGGAAACACTGAAGCTTTCTTT. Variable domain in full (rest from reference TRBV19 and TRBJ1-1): DGGITQSPKYLFRKEGQNVTLSCEQNLNHDAMYWYRQDPGQGLRLIYYSQIVNDFQKGDIAEGYSVSREKKESFPLTVTSAQKNPTAFYLCASSKQGQGNTEAFFGQGTRLTVV.

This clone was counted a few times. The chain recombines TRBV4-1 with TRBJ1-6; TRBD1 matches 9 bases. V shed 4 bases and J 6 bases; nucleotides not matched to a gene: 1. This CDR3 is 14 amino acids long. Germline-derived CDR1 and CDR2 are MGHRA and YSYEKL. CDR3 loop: CASSRGQGNSPLHF. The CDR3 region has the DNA TGCGCCAGCAGCCGGGGACAGGGTAATTCACCCCTCCACTTT.

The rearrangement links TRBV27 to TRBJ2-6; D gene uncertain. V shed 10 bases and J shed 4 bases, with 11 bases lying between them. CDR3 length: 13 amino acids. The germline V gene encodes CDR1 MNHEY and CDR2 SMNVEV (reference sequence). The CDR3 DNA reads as TGTGCCACAAGGCCTTCCGGGGCCAACGTCCTGACTTTC. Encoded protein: CATRPSGANVLTF.

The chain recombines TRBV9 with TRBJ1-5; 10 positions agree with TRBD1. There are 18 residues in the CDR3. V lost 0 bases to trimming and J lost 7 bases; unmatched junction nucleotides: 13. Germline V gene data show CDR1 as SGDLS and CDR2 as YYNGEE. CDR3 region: CASSVGRSRGTGEQPQHF. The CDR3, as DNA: TGTGCCAGCAGCGTAGGCCGGTCACGTGGGACAGGGGAACAGCCCCAGCATTTT. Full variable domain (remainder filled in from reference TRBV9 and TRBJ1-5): DSGVTQTPKHLITATGQRVTLRCSPRSGDLSVYWYQQSLDQGLQFLIQYYNGEERAKGNILERFSAQQFPDLHSELNLSSLELGDSALYFCASSVGRSRGTGEQPQHFGDGTRLSIL.

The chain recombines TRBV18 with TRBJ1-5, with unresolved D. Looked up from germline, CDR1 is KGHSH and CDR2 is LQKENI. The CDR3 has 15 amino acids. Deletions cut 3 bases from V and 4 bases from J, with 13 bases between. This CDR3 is CASSPKGVGNQPQHF. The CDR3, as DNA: TGTGCCAGCTCACCTAAGGGAGTAGGGAATCAGCCCCAGCATTTT.

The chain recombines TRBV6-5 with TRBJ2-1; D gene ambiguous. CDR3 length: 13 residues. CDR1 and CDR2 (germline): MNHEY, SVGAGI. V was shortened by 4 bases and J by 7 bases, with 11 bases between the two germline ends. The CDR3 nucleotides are TGTGCCAGCAGTTCCCTTCACGCTAATGAGCAGTTCTTC. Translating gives CASSSLHANEQFF.

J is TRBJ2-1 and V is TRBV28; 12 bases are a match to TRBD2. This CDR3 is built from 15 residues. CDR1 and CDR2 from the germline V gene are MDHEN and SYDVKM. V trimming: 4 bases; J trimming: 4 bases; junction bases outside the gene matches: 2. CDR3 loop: CASSSTSGGYNEQFF. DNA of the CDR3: TGTGCCAGCAGTTCGACTAGCGGGGGATACAATGAGCAGTTCTTC.

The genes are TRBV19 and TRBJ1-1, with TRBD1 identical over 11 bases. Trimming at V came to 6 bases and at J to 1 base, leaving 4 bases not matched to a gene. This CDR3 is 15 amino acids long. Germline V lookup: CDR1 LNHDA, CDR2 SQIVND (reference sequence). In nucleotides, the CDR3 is TGTGCCAGTAGACTAGGACAGGGGGCGAACACTGAAGCTTTCTTT. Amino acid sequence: CASRLGQGANTEAFF.

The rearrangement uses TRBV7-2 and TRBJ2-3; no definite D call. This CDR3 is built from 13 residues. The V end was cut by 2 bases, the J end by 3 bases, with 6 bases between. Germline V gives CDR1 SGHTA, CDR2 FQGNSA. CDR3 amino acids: CASSLSYTDTQYF. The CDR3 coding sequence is TGTGCCAGCAGCTTATCTTATACAGATACGCAGTATTTT.